Presented here are 6 T cell receptor beta chains from one specimen sequenced in a study of blood T cell repertoires in COVID-19. The method was immunoSEQ multiplex PCR; TCRdb's version includes in-frame clones alone and lacks a portion of them. Counted here are some 380,000 clones, approximately 80% occurring once; the ten biggest clones make up around 1.1%. The sequenced sample consisted of peripheral blood. All receptors derive from a human donor with acute or convalescent COVID-19. The donor label of this sample is uncertain.

The rearrangement joins TRBV18 to TRBJ1-1; tentative D call: TRBD1 (5 bases). Germline CDR1 reads KGHSH; CDR2 reads LQKENI. V was pared by 3 bases and J by 12 bases, with 23 bases between. The CDR3 runs to 15 residues. CDR3 protein: CASSPLTQGTLVTFF. The DNA for the CDR3 is TGTGCCAGCTCACCCCTTACTCAGGGAACACTGGTTACTTTCTTT.

This chain connects TRBV30 to TRBJ2-5, with 15 bases identical to TRBD2. Germline-derived CDR1 and CDR2 are GTSNPN and SVGIG (reference sequence). The CDR3 totals 15 residues. The junction had 8 bases not matched to a gene; V was cut back by 5 bases and J by 7 bases. DNA for the CDR3: TGTGCCTGGGGGCCCAGGACTAGCGGGGGGGCGACCCAGTACTTC. Translation gives CAWGPRTSGGATQYF.

This chain uses TRBV9 with TRBJ2-4; TRBD2 matches at 7 bases. Germline CDR1 is SGDLS and CDR2 is YYNGEE. The CDR3 covers 14 residues. V shed 4 bases and J 7 bases; nucleotides not matched to a gene: 8. The CDR3 protein is CASSTGTRGNIQYF. In DNA, the CDR3 is TGTGCCAGCAGCACTGGGACGCGGGGGAACATTCAGTACTTC.

This clone was observed a few times. The chain recombines TRBV6-5 with TRBJ1-1; a weak D match, TRBD1 (6 bases). CDR3 length: 14 residues. Between the trimmed V and J ends, which lost 0 bases and 4 bases, there was a span of 9 bases. Germline lookup yields CDR1 MNHEY and CDR2 SVGAGI. Written as DNA, the CDR3 is TGTGCCAGCAGTTACTCGGTGGGGGCCACTGAAGCTTTCTTT. It encodes CASSYSVGATEAFF.

Remarks on this clone: The sample holds other DNA sequences that translate to the same CDR3. The V gene is TRBV9, the J gene TRBJ1-6; 10 positions match TRBD1. With V trimmed by 4 bases and J by 7 bases, 11 bases remained unmatched. The CDR3 covers 17 residues. Looked up from germline, CDR1 is SGDLS and CDR2 is YYNGEE. In nucleotides, the CDR3 is TGTGCCAGCAGCCCACGGTGGGACAGGGGTCGCAATTCACCCCTCCACTTT. This translates into CASSPRWDRGRNSPLHF.

The chain uses TRBV28 and TRBJ1-6; 9 bases are shared with TRBD1. The germline V gene has CDR1 MDHEN and CDR2 SYDVKM. The CDR3 extends over 16 amino acids. V shed 4 bases and J 10 bases; nucleotides not matched to a gene: 11. CDR3 loop: CASSSPTGGSRSPLHF. In DNA, the CDR3 is TGTGCCAGCAGTTCCCCCACAGGGGGCTCTCGGTCACCCCTCCACTTT.